The 29 T cell receptor beta chains below come from one sample, sequenced in a study of T cells in Graves' hyperthyroidism and ophthalmopathy (dated by TCRdb to between 2017 and 2020). Library preparation employed multiplex PCR. Sequenced on an Illumina HiSeq 2000. Amplification of TCR beta CDR3 regions was carried out from RNA transcripts. The first round of RT-PCR for the TCR CDR3 was performed with the HTBI primer set and the Qiagen OneStep RT-PCR kit. TCRdb reworked the public reads: Q25 trimming with fastp, MiXCR clone assembly, productive beta chains retained. Records with the same CDR3 protein are collapsed into one entry carrying the most frequent genes and DNA. Within this sample are more than 500,000 distinct CDR3 sequences, with 15% to 20% of them counted one time only. Of the sample, 3.5% to 4% is held by the ten largest clones. The specimen sequenced was blood. The receptors come from a woman aged 30 to 39 with Graves' hyperthyroidism.

At least ten counts were recorded for this clonotype. The J gene is TRBJ2-3, the V gene TRBV28; D might be TRBD2 (6 bases). CDR1 is MDHEN and CDR2 is SYDVKM in the germline V gene. V lost 4 bases, J lost 0 bases, and 26 bases lay in between. CDR3 length: 20 amino acids. The chain's CDR3 is CASSSSGGTTTRTSTDTQYF. The CDR3 DNA is TGTGCCAGCAGTTCGAGTGGGGGGACCACCACCAGAACTAGCACAGATACGCAGTATTTT.

This clonotype was found a few times. The chain uses TRBV5-6 and TRBJ1-5; 9 nucleotides match TRBD1. The CDR3 runs 15 residues. Looked up from germline, CDR1 is SGHDT and CDR2 is YYEEEE. Trimming took 2 bases from V and 4 from J; bases not matched to a gene: 4. The CDR3 DNA is TGTGCCAGCAGCTTACAGGGGGCGGGAAATCAGCCCCAGCATTTT. This codes for CASSLQGAGNQPQHF.

The genes are TRBV4-2 and TRBJ2-3; no clear D. CDR3 size: 12 residues. The germline gives CDR1 LGHNA, CDR2 YNFKEQ. Trimming took off 3 bases at V and 7 bases at J, with 8 bases between the two ends. The CDR3 DNA reads TGTGCCAGCAGCCAGATGGGAAATACGCAGTATTTT. This translates into CASSQMGNTQYF.

This clonotype was seen at least ten times. The CDR3 coding sequence is TGTGCCAGCTCCCTACGAGAGATTTCGTACAATGAGCAGTTCTTC. Protein: CASSLREISYNEQFF. The J gene is TRBJ2-1, the V gene TRBV7-8; D ambiguous. The length of the CDR3 is 15 residues. Trimming shortened V by 8 bases and J by 4 bases, and 18 bases separated the two germline ends. Looked up from germline, CDR1 is SGHVS and CDR2 is FQNEAQ.

This clonotype was picked up a small number of times. The chain carries TRBV12-3 or TRBV12-4 and TRBJ2-1, with a possible D match to TRBD2 (6 bases). Trimming took off 5 bases at V and 10 bases at J, with 15 bases between the two ends. This CDR3 has 13 amino acids. The CDR3 bases are TGTGCCAGCAGTCGACTAGTCCGAGAAGAGCAGTTCTTC. Translation: CASSRLVREEQFF.

Many counts were recorded for this clonotype. The CDR3 sequence is CASSLYGLYGYTF. The CDR3 DNA is TGTGCCAGCAGTTTATATGGGTTGTATGGCTACACCTTC. This chain connects TRBV28 to TRBJ1-2; no reliable D call. The germline gives CDR1 MDHEN, CDR2 SYDVKM. CDR3 length: 13 residues. Trimming cost V 1 base and J 5 bases, with 8 bases left between them.

This clonotype was seen repeatedly, ten times or more. The J gene is TRBJ2-5, the V gene TRBV11-3, with unresolved D. In germline, CDR1 is SGHNT, CDR2 YENEEA. Trimming took 2 bases from V and 2 from J, leaving 9 bases between them. This CDR3 comprises 14 residues. CDR3 residues: CASSLRRNQETQYF. In nucleotides, the CDR3 is TGTGCCAGCAGCTTACGGCGGAATCAAGAGACCCAGTACTTC.

The chain couples TRBV2 to TRBJ2-2; either TRBD1 or TRBD2 may supply D (6 bases each). The CDR3 is 16 amino acids. Germline V gene lookup returns CDR1 SNHLY and CDR2 FYNNEI. Trimming cost V 5 bases and J 1 base, with 14 bases left between them. The CDR3 reads CASSLQGGRNTGELFF. The DNA for the CDR3 is TGTGCCAGCAGTCTACAGGGAGGTAGGAACACCGGGGAGCTGTTTTTT.

This clonotype was seen a few times. This sequence may be a read error, since a much larger clone differs from it by one base. This chain uses TRBV5-5 with TRBJ2-3; no definite D call. The CDR3 has 18 residues. Between the trimmed V and J ends, which lost 0 bases and 5 bases, there was a span of 22 bases. Germline loops: CDR1 SGHKS, CDR2 YYEKEE (reference sequence). DNA of the CDR3: TGTGCCAGCAGCTTGGCCGCGGTGGGTCGCGTCCATGGAGATACGCAGTATTTT. The encoded protein is CASSLAAVGRVHGDTQYF.

This clonotype was detected many times. This chain connects TRBV2 to TRBJ2-1, with D perhaps TRBD1 or TRBD2 (5 bases each). This CDR3 has 13 residues. The germline gives CDR1 SNHLY, CDR2 FYNNEI. Trimming took 4 bases from V and 7 from J, leaving 11 bases between them. CDR3 nucleotides: TGTGCCAGCAGTGGGGAGTGGGGGAATGAGCAGTTCTTC. This codes for CASSGEWGNEQFF.

This chain uses TRBV3-1 with TRBJ2-1, with a tentative D call TRBD2 (5 bases). Germline CDR1 reads LGHDT; CDR2 reads YNNKEL (reference sequence). V gave up 6 bases and J gave up 0 bases, with 15 bases separating them. The CDR3 length is 16 residues. CDR3 region: CASSPRIASSYNEQFF. DNA of the CDR3: TGTGCCAGCAGTCCTCGGATAGCGAGCTCCTACAATGAGCAGTTCTTC.

This clonotype was picked up a small number of times. The rearrangement joins TRBV20-1 to TRBJ2-2; maybe TRBD2 (5 bases). Germline V gene sequence: CDR1 DFQATT, CDR2 SNEGSKA (reference sequence). V was clipped by 0 bases and J by 4 bases, with 15 bases between them. The CDR3 extends over 16 amino acids. The CDR3 spells CSARDLAPSFTGELFF. The DNA for the CDR3 is TGCAGTGCTAGAGATCTAGCTCCCAGTTTCACCGGGGAGCTGTTTTTT.

In this sample, this clonotype turned up many times. J is TRBJ1-1 and V is TRBV28; 7 bases are shared with TRBD1. CDR3 length: 15 residues. Germline CDR1 reads MDHEN; CDR2 reads SYDVKM. The ends lost 4 bases at V and 2 bases at J; junction bases unmatched: 7. The CDR3: CASSYDREDNTEAFF. The CDR3 DNA reads TGTGCCAGCAGTTACGACAGGGAAGATAACACTGAAGCTTTCTTT.

This clonotype was seen more than once but under ten times. The CDR3 sequence is CASSLLGLAGILRGNTGELFF. The CDR3 DNA sequence: TGTGCCAGCAGCTTACTCGGACTAGCGGGTATTTTAAGAGGGAACACCGGGGAGCTGTTTTTT. The chain joins TRBV11-3 to TRBJ2-2, with 11 bases that match TRBD2. The CDR3 is 21 amino acids. V lost 2 bases to trimming and J lost 1 base; unmatched junction nucleotides: 15. Per the germline V gene, CDR1 is SGHNT and CDR2 is YENEEA.

This clonotype was seen many times. The rearrangement joins TRBV9 to TRBJ2-7; 12 bases agree with TRBD2. This CDR3 has 14 amino acids. The V and J ends lost 2 bases and 5 bases, in that order; junction bases with no gene match: 2. Germline V gives CDR1 SGDLS, CDR2 YYNGEE. The CDR3 sequence is CASSVTSGSDEQYF. The CDR3 DNA follows: TGTGCCAGCAGCGTGACTAGCGGGAGTGACGAGCAGTACTTC.

As to this clonotype: A much bigger clone sits one base away, suggesting this may be a read error. The chain recombines TRBV28 with TRBJ2-3; no definite D call. The CDR3 covers 17 residues. Per germline, CDR1 MDHEN and CDR2 SYDVKM. The CDR3 bases are TGTGCCGGCAGTCCCCGACTTGGCCGTGGGGACACAGATACGCAGTATTTT. Amino acids: CAGSPRLGRGDTDTQYF.

There are many counts of this clonotype. This chain links TRBV9 with TRBJ2-7, with no clear D. CDR1 is SGDLS, CDR2 YYNGEE, per germline. This CDR3 has 13 residues. V lost 0 bases to trimming and J lost 1 base, with 5 bases between them. CDR3 DNA: TGTGCCAGCAGCGTAGCCGGGTCCTACGAGCAGTACTTC. Its translation is CASSVAGSYEQYF.

This clonotype was found many times. V is TRBV11-2 and J is TRBJ2-5; 7 nucleotides match TRBD2. Germline loops: CDR1 SGHAT, CDR2 FQNNGV. CDR3 length equals 17 residues. J gave up 4 bases and V 5 bases, and 16 bases lay outside the gene matches. CDR3 DNA: TGTGCCAGCAGCCCATCGTGGGAGGGAGGGCCAGTAGAGACCCAGTACTTC. This codes for CASSPSWEGGPVETQYF.

Concerning this clonotype: A much larger clonotype is one base distant, so this may be a read error. The V call is TRBV2, the J call TRBJ2-1, with a tentative D call TRBD1 (6 bases). V was pared by 6 bases and J by 5 bases, with 14 bases between. The CDR3 sequence is 14 residues long. From germline, CDR1 is SNHLY and CDR2 FYNNEI. CDR3 residues: CASSRAGADNEQFF. The CDR3 DNA reads TGTGCCAGCAGCCGAGCAGGGGCCGACAATGAGCAGTTCTTC.

The sample holds many counts of this clonotype. The rearrangement links TRBV20-1 to TRBJ2-1, with TRBD2 identical over 10 bases. CDR3 length equals 16 residues. V trimming: 3 bases; J trimming: 6 bases; junction bases outside the gene matches: 11. CDR1 DFQATT and CDR2 SNEGSKA come from the germline V gene (reference sequence). The CDR3 coding sequence is TGCAGTGCTAGTGACCCGAGCGGGAGGGCCGTCAATGAGCAGTTCTTC. It specifies CSASDPSGRAVNEQFF.

With regard to this clonotype: One end of the junction fails to match germline, which may point to a read error. This sequence joins TRBV14 and TRBJ2-2, with D uncertain. Germline CDR1 SGHDN, CDR2 FVKESK. CDR3 length: 15 amino acids. The CDR3 loop is CASSKTSPNAGELFF. The CDR3 DNA sequence: TGTGCCAGCAGCAAGACTTCCCCGAACGCCGGGGAGCTGTTTTTT.

The sample holds a few counts of this clonotype. The rearrangement joins TRBV5-1 to TRBJ1-1, with no clear D. The V gene lost 1 base and the J gene lost 3 bases, with 25 bases spanning the gap. CDR1 is SGHRS, CDR2 YFSETQ, per germline. The CDR3 runs to 19 residues. CDR3 loop: CASSLLSSRPVTFHTEAFF. DNA for the CDR3: TGCGCCAGCAGCTTGTTGAGTTCCCGCCCAGTAACTTTCCACACTGAAGCTTTCTTT.

The chain combines TRBV28 with TRBJ1-5; D remains ambiguous. The V end lost 6 bases, the J end lost 0 bases, and 6 bases lay between the germline ends. Germline-derived CDR1 and CDR2 are MDHEN and SYDVKM. This CDR3 region has 13 residues. The CDR3 reads CASRPYSNQPQHF. CDR3 coding DNA: TGTGCCAGCAGGCCTTATAGCAATCAGCCCCAGCATTTT.

This clonotype was counted many times. The chain recombines TRBV28 with TRBJ1-1; tentatively, D is TRBD1 (5 bases). This CDR3 spans 14 amino acids. V lost 4 bases and J 5 bases, leaving 14 bases between the germline ends. Germline V gene data show CDR1 as MDHEN and CDR2 as SYDVKM. The CDR3: CASSSPPGGTEAFF. The CDR3, as DNA: TGTGCCAGCAGTTCCCCCCCTGGGGGGACTGAAGCTTTCTTT.

This chain joins TRBV20-1 and TRBJ2-2; a weak D match, TRBD2 (6 bases). The CDR3 spans 15 residues. The V gene lost 0 bases and the J gene lost 7 bases, with 15 bases spanning the gap. Germline V gives CDR1 DFQATT, CDR2 SNEGSKA (reference sequence). The CDR3 bases are TGCAGTGCTAGAGATTATAGACTAGACTTCGGGGAGCTGTTTTTT. Protein: CSARDYRLDFGELFF.

The genes are TRBV10-2 and TRBJ1-2, with D hard to call. This CDR3 has 12 amino acids. The V and J ends lost 0 bases and 7 bases respectively, with 6 bases between them. CDR1 and CDR2 from the germline V gene are WSHSY and SAAADI. The CDR3, as DNA: TGCGCCAGCAGTGAGTCGCGGGGTGGCTACACCTTC. Translated, it gives CASSESRGGYTF.

Regarding this clonotype: This may arise from a read error, as a much more abundant clone is one base away. The chain combines TRBV2 with TRBJ1-4; TRBD1 agrees at 8 bases. V was clipped by 6 bases and J by 3 bases; unmatched bases: 6. Germline V gives CDR1 SNHLY, CDR2 FYNNEI. This CDR3 is 15 amino acids long. The CDR3 is CASRPGQVPNEKLFF. The CDR3 DNA follows: TGTGCCAGCAGACCGGGACAGGTCCCTAATGAAAAACTGTTTTTT. The full variable domain, completed using reference TRBV2 and TRBJ1-4, is EPEVTQTPSHQVTQMGQEVILRCVPISNHLYFYWYRQILGQKVEFLVSFYNNEISEKSEIFDDQFSVERPDGSNFTLKIRSTKLEDSAMYFCASRPGQVPNEKLFFGSGTQLSVL.

The sample holds one count of this clonotype. The V and J genes are TRBV4-1 and TRBJ1-3; 10 nucleotides match TRBD1. With V trimmed by 0 bases and J by 3 bases, 11 bases remained unmatched. Germline CDR1 and CDR2: MGHRA and YSYEKL. The CDR3 contains 19 residues. The CDR3 DNA is TGCGCCAGCAGCCAAGATTGGGGATCGACAGGGGGCGTTGGAAACACCATATATTTT. Amino acid sequence: CASSQDWGSTGGVGNTIYF.

Ten or more counts support this clonotype. The chain combines TRBV12-3 or TRBV12-4 with TRBJ1-5; D remains unclear. Trimming left V 5 bases short and J 2 bases short, with 13 bases between. The CDR3 has 15 amino acids. The CDR3 DNA is TGTGCCAGCAGTCCTAGGGTGGAGGGCAATCAGCCCCAGCATTTT. It translates to CASSPRVEGNQPQHF.